The 19 T cell receptor beta chains below all came from one sample that was sequenced in a study of T cell responses to AZD1222 COVID-19 vaccine. TCRdb keeps only in-frame clones here, not all; method: immunoSEQ multiplex PCR. Of around 140,000 clones listed, just under 95% are singletons. The sequencing used peripheral blood, collected on day 0 of AZD1222 vaccination. The origin of the receptors is an adult in good health.

Only one count was recorded for this clone. The V gene is TRBV5-1, the J gene TRBJ1-2; 7 positions agree with TRBD1. V gave up 2 bases and J gave up 4 bases; unmatched junction bases: 11. Germline V lookup: CDR1 SGHRS, CDR2 YFSETQ. The CDR3 consists of 16 residues. The DNA for the CDR3 is TGCGCCAGCAGCTTAATTTCAGGGACAGCTCGCTATGGCTACACCTTC. Residues: CASSLISGTARYGYTF.

The chain couples TRBV6-5 to TRBJ1-1; D may be TRBD1 (6 bases). CDR3 size: 14 residues. The germline V gene has CDR1 MNHEY and CDR2 SVGAGI. V dropped 2 bases and J dropped 0 bases, with 7 bases sitting between them. The chain's CDR3 is CASSYGQLNTEAFF. In DNA, the CDR3 is TGTGCCAGCAGTTACGGACAGCTGAACACTGAAGCTTTCTTT.

The chain has TRBV11-3 and TRBJ2-2; 7 bases map to TRBD1. V lost 5 bases, J lost 5 bases, and 5 bases stayed unmatched. CDR1 is SGHNT, CDR2 YENEEA, per germline. This CDR3 has 14 amino acids. CDR3 region: CASSPTGRTGELFF. The CDR3 coding sequence is TGTGCCAGCAGCCCGACAGGGCGAACCGGGGAGCTGTTTTTT. The full variable domain, completed using reference TRBV11-3 and TRBJ2-2, is EAGVVQSPRYKIIEKKQPVAFWCNPISGHNTLYWYLQNLGQGPELLIRYENEEAVDDSQLPKDRFSAERLKGVDSTLKIQPAELGDSAVYLCASSPTGRTGELFFGEGSRLTVL.

The chain links TRBV10-3 to TRBJ1-2; D is uncertain. The ends were cut back, 3 bases at V and 4 bases at J, with 9 bases in the middle. This CDR3 spans 13 amino acids. From germline, CDR1 is ENHRY and CDR2 SYGVKD. This CDR3 is CAISERILYGYTF. The CDR3 DNA reads as TGTGCCATCAGTGAACGGATTCTCTATGGCTACACCTTC.

The chain couples TRBV5-1 to TRBJ1-1; D is unclear. CDR3 size: 13 residues. The germline V gene has CDR1 SGHRS and CDR2 YFSETQ. Deletions cut 0 bases from V and 0 bases from J, with 3 bases between. DNA of the CDR3: TGCGCCAGCAGCTTGGGTCTGAACACTGAAGCTTTCTTT. Translated: CASSLGLNTEAFF.

Only a few counts were recorded for this clone. The V and J genes are TRBV28 and TRBJ2-2, with D perhaps matching TRBD2 (6 bases). CDR1 and CDR2 from the germline V gene are MDHEN and SYDVKM. CDR3 length: 18 residues. Trimming stripped 5 bases from V and 3 bases from J, with 22 bases between. The DNA of the CDR3 is TGTGCCAGCAGTGCGGGACCGGGACGCCCTGGGGACACCGGGGAGCTGTTTTTT. It is translated as CASSAGPGRPGDTGELFF.

V is TRBV5-1 and J is TRBJ2-7; no clear D. Germline loops: CDR1 SGHRS, CDR2 YFSETQ. The ends were cut back, 0 bases at V and 1 base at J, with 5 bases in the middle. This CDR3 region has 13 residues. In DNA, the CDR3 is TGCGCCAGCAGCTTGGCACAGTCCTACGAGCAGTACTTC. Protein sequence: CASSLAQSYEQYF. Looking up the rest from reference TRBV5-1 and TRBJ2-7 gives the full variable domain: KAGVTQTPRYLIKTRGQQVTLSCSPISGHRSVSWYQQTPGQGLQFLFEYFSETQRNKGNFPGRFSGRQFSNSRSEMNVSTLELGDSALYLCASSLAQSYEQYFGPGTRLTVT.

This rearrangement joins TRBV27 to TRBJ2-3; D unclear. The germline gives CDR1 MNHEY, CDR2 SMNVEV (reference sequence). V was cut by 3 bases and J by 2 bases, with 18 bases left in between. The CDR3 is 17 amino acids. The CDR3 loop reads CASSLFLSRRITDTQYF. CDR3 bases: TGTGCCAGCAGTTTGTTTCTCAGCCGAAGAATCACAGATACGCAGTATTTT.

The V call is TRBV11-2, the J call TRBJ1-5; D perhaps matches TRBD1 (5 bases). Germline V gives CDR1 SGHAT, CDR2 FQNNGV. The CDR3 has 15 amino acids. V was clipped by 1 base and J by 3 bases, with 10 bases between them. The CDR3 DNA reads as TGTGCCAGCAGCTTAGGGGGGAGCGTCAATCAGCCCCAGCATTTT. Translating it yields CASSLGGSVNQPQHF. The whole variable domain, filled in from reference TRBV11-2 and TRBJ1-5, reads EAGVAQSPRYKIIEKRQSVAFWCNPISGHATLYWYQQILGQGPKLLIQFQNNGVVDDSQLPKDRFSAERLKGVDSTLKIQPAKLEDSAVYLCASSLGGSVNQPQHFGDGTRLSIL.

A note on this clone: The junction departs from germline at one end; a sequencing error may be responsible. The gene calls are TRBV7-7 and TRBJ2-3; 8 bases are shared with TRBD2. CDR1 SSHAT and CDR2 FNYEAQ come from the germline V gene (reference sequence). The CDR3 runs to 15 residues. The CDR3, as DNA: TGTGCTAGCAGCTTGTCTGGACTAGCAATAGATACGCAGTATTTT. Protein: CASSLSGLAIDTQYF.

This chain joins TRBV19 and TRBJ2-2; D uncertain. V was pared by 6 bases and J by 1 base, with 9 bases between. CDR1 and CDR2 from the germline V gene are LNHDA and SQIVND (reference sequence). This CDR3 region has 14 residues. CDR3: CASSVGRNTGELFF. For the CDR3, the DNA is TGTGCCAGTAGCGTCGGCCGGAACACCGGGGAGCTGTTTTTT.

The rearrangement joins TRBV15 to TRBJ1-6; 8 nucleotides align to TRBD1. Germline CDR1 and CDR2: LNHNV and YYDKDF (reference sequence). The CDR3 is 19 residues long. The V and J ends lost 0 bases and 2 bases, in that order; junction bases with no gene match: 9. The CDR3 nucleotides read TGTGCCACCAGCAGAGAGGGAAAGAGGACAGGGACCTATAATTCACCCCTCCACTTT. Its translation is CATSREGKRTGTYNSPLHF.

The chain combines TRBV5-1 with TRBJ2-7; 7 bases are shared with TRBD2. After removal of 4 bases from V and 4 bases from J, the junction contained 11 bases not matched to a gene. The CDR3 length is 15 residues. Germline CDR1 is SGHRS and CDR2 is YFSETQ. The CDR3 region is CASSPKGGAEYEQYF. CDR3 in DNA: TGCGCCAGCAGCCCCAAGGGAGGGGCCGAATACGAGCAGTACTTC.

This chain connects TRBV11-2 to TRBJ2-2, with 7 bases identical to TRBD1. V trimming: 5 bases; J trimming: 7 bases; junction bases outside the gene matches: 4. Germline CDR1 and CDR2: SGHAT and FQNNGV. The CDR3 length is 13 residues. The CDR3 DNA is TGTGCCAGCAGCCGACAGGGCGACGGGGAGCTGTTTTTT. Its translation is CASSRQGDGELFF.

This chain joins TRBV12-5 and TRBJ1-3; D unclear. CDR1 and CDR2 (germline): LGHNT, FRNRAP. This CDR3 is 19 amino acids long. The V and J ends lost 2 bases and 0 bases respectively, with 20 bases between them. The CDR3 sequence: CASGLRAPSSALSGNTIYF. The CDR3 DNA sequence: TGTGCTAGTGGTTTGCGGGCCCCAAGCAGCGCACTCTCTGGAAACACCATATATTTT.

The chain joins TRBV6-2 or TRBV6-3 to TRBJ2-7; D is perhaps TRBD2 (6 bases). Between the trimmed V and J ends, which lost 5 bases and 2 bases, there was a span of 10 bases. Germline V gene sequence: CDR1 MNHEY, CDR2 SVGEGT. The CDR3 extends over 13 amino acids. This chain's CDR3 is CASSPGLTYEQYF. The CDR3 nucleotides read TGTGCCAGCAGTCCGGGACTCACCTACGAGCAGTACTTC.

This clone was detected once. The CDR3 spells CASSPSGTGNYEQYF. CDR3 DNA: TGTGCCAGCAGCCCATCCGGGACGGGGAACTACGAGCAGTACTTC. V gene TRBV7-9 combines with J gene TRBJ2-7; D may match TRBD1 or TRBD2 (5 bases each). This CDR3 has 15 amino acids. Deletions cut 5 bases from V and 3 bases from J, with 17 bases between. CDR1 is SEHNR and CDR2 is FQNEAQ in the germline V gene (reference sequence).

The rearrangement uses TRBV19 and TRBJ2-7; D possibly corresponds to TRBD2 (6 bases). The CDR3 is made up of 14 amino acids. Germline V gives CDR1 LNHDA, CDR2 SQIVND (reference sequence). Between the trimmed V and J ends, which lost 10 bases and 2 bases, there was a span of 18 bases. CDR3 sequence: CATETGTLPYEQYF. CDR3 in DNA: TGTGCCACCGAAACCGGGACTCTCCCCTACGAGCAGTACTTC.

V gene TRBV5-5 combines with J gene TRBJ2-7; D possibly corresponds to TRBD2 (6 bases). The CDR3 runs to 15 residues. The ends were cut back, 5 bases at V and 6 bases at J, with 21 bases in the middle. Looked up from germline, CDR1 is SGHKS and CDR2 is YYEKEE (reference sequence). The CDR3 loop is CASRLPGLGRGEQYF. The CDR3 DNA is TGTGCCAGCAGACTACCGGGACTGGGAAGAGGCGAGCAGTACTTC.